The sequence of this T cell receptor (beta chain) was determined in a study of blood T cell repertoires in COVID-19. Across the study: COVID-19 samples from acute and convalescent phases originated in the United States, Italy and Spain. Nucleic acid was either cDNA or gDNA, and it came from T cells, B-cell-depleted T cells, or PBMCs.

The CDR3 is made up of 15 amino acids. The V gene end was trimmed by 1 base and the J gene end by 2 bases; junction bases not matched to a gene: 5. The germline V gene has CDR1 SGHRS and CDR2 YFSETQ. In the original analysis: Cell counts per sample came from amplifying reference gene primers. The assay was immunoSEQ multiplex PCR, and TCRdb's table has in-frame clones only and misses some. That table supplies the V and J calls and clone size; D and trimming were determined from the DNA. In the table there are tens of thousands of clones, 80% of which are singletons. This clone appeared a single time. The rearrangement links TRBV5-1 to TRBJ1-1, with 7 bases matching TRBD1. The receptor was derived from a human donor in a cohort sampled during active COVID-19. The specimen sequenced was peripheral blood. This CDR3 is CASSLWGDSNTEAFF. In DNA, the CDR3 is TGCGCCAGCAGCTTGTGGGGGGACAGTAACACTGAAGCTTTCTTT.